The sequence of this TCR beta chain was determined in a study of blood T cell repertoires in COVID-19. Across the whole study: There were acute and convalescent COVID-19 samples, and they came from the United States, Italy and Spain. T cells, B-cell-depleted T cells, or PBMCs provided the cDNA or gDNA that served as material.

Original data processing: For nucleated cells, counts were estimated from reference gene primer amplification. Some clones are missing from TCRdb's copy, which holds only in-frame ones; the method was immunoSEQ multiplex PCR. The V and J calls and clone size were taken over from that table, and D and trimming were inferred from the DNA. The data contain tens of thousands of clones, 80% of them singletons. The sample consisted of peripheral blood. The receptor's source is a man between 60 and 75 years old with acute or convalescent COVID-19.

The chain's CDR3 is CASSRSYMNTEAFF. The DNA for the CDR3 is TGTGCCAGCAGTCGAAGTTACATGAACACTGAAGCTTTCTTT. This chain uses TRBV6-5 with TRBJ1-1, with unresolved D. The ends were cut back, 5 bases at V and 0 bases at J, with 10 bases in the middle. The CDR3 runs 14 residues. Germline CDR1 MNHEY, CDR2 SVGAGI.